The 10 T cell receptor beta chains given below trace back to one sample, sequenced in a study of T cells after yellow fever vaccination. TCRdb passed the 5' RACE reads through MiXCR, listing each CDR3 protein once. The sample lists about 120,000 distinct CDR3 sequences; about 7.8% were seen once. The specimen comprised CD4+ T cells sorted from PBMCs, sampled about 41 days after the first yellow fever vaccination. Receptor source: a young man who received the YFV17D yellow fever vaccine.

The chain employs TRBV5-1 and TRBJ2-5, with D maybe TRBD1 (5 bases). Germline assignment: CDR1 SGHRS and CDR2 YFSETQ. Trimming shortened V by 4 bases and J by 1 base, and 11 bases separated the two germline ends. The CDR3 runs to 14 residues. The CDR3, as DNA: TGCGCCAGCAGCACTGACAGCGTCCAAGAGACCCAGTACTTC. This sequence encodes CASSTDSVQETQYF.

The V and J genes are TRBV18 and TRBJ1-2; D unclear. Germline CDR1 KGHSH, CDR2 LQKENI. Deletions cut 3 bases from V and 8 bases from J, with 13 bases between. The CDR3 length is 13 residues. The CDR3 sequence: CASSPRGTEGYTF. The CDR3 DNA sequence: TGTGCCAGCTCACCCCGGGGAACGGAGGGCTACACCTTC.

This clonotype has more than one count but fewer than ten. The J gene is TRBJ2-7, the V gene TRBV18, with D tentatively TRBD1 or TRBD2 (5 bases each). Trimming took 5 bases from V and 7 from J, leaving 27 bases between them. The CDR3 is 17 residues long. Germline CDR1 KGHSH, CDR2 LQKENI. The chain's CDR3 is CASSSLPGTGTIREQYF. CDR3 in DNA: TGTGCCAGCTCAAGTTTACCCGGGACGGGAACTATACGGGAGCAGTACTTC.

This clonotype showed up many times. The chain links TRBV19 to TRBJ2-1; possibly TRBD2 for D (5 bases). The CDR3 length is 15 residues. Germline lookup yields CDR1 LNHDA and CDR2 SQIVND (reference sequence). Trimming cost V 0 bases and J 14 bases, with 20 bases left between them. CDR3 residues: CASSIEGTSTTEEFF. CDR3 coding DNA: TGTGCCAGTAGTATAGAGGGTACGAGCACTACGGAGGAGTTCTTC.

This chain links TRBV20-1 with TRBJ2-2; 11 bases are shared with TRBD2. The V gene's germline CDR1 is DFQATT and CDR2 SNEGSKA (reference sequence). The CDR3 has 20 amino acids. Trimming cost V 1 base and J 0 bases; bases outside gene matches: 13. CDR3 bases: TGCAGTGCTAGAGGAGGACCCGGGACTAGCGGCACGACGAACACCGGGGAGCTGTTTTTT. Its protein product is CSARGGPGTSGTTNTGELFF.

The table lists this clonotype with a few counts. The chain is built from TRBV12-3 or TRBV12-4 and TRBJ2-7, with D possibly TRBD1 on 5 matching bases. With 6 bases removed from V and 3 bases from J, the gap between germline ends came to 18 bases. The CDR3 totals 15 residues. The CDR3 loop reads CASSATVGLLYEQYF. DNA of the CDR3: TGTGCCAGCAGCGCGACAGTAGGTTTACTCTACGAGCAGTACTTC.

This clonotype has only a few counts. The chain employs TRBV7-9 and TRBJ2-5, with D tentatively TRBD1 (6 bases). The CDR3 runs 14 residues. Germline V gene lookup returns CDR1 SEHNR and CDR2 FQNEAQ (reference sequence). Between the trimmed V and J ends, which lost 4 bases and 5 bases, there was a span of 14 bases. CDR3: CASSWSSGAETQYF. The CDR3 DNA sequence: TGTGCCAGCAGCTGGTCCTCAGGGGCGGAGACCCAGTACTTC. Using reference TRBV7-9 and TRBJ2-5 for the parts outside the CDR3, the full variable domain is DTGVSQNPRHKITKRGQNVTFRCDPISEHNRLYWYRQTLGQGPEFLTYFQNEAQLEKSRLLSDRFSAERPKGSFSTLEIQRTEQGDSAMYLCASSWSSGAETQYFGPGTRLLVL.

This clonotype was counted ten times or more. The chain is built from TRBV5-5 and TRBJ2-5, with D possibly being TRBD1 or TRBD2 (5 bases each). The CDR3 covers 13 residues. Germline CDR1 SGHKS, CDR2 YYEKEE (reference sequence). V was clipped by 5 bases and J by 4 bases, with 12 bases between them. In nucleotides, the CDR3 is TGTGCCAGCAGTTTCTCTGGGGGAGAGACCCAGTACTTC. Amino acid sequence: CASSFSGGETQYF.

At least ten counts were recorded for this clonotype. V and J are TRBV10-3 and TRBJ2-5, with D hard to call. Trimming shortened V by 3 bases and J by 8 bases, and 7 bases separated the two germline ends. Germline-derived CDR1 and CDR2 are ENHRY and SYGVKD. The CDR3 totals 11 residues. The CDR3 loop is CAISDGLTQYF. The CDR3, as DNA: TGTGCCATCAGTGATGGGTTAACCCAGTACTTC.

This clonotype has at least ten counts. The chain joins TRBV18 to TRBJ2-1, with D possibly called TRBD1 or TRBD2 (5 bases each). Trimming took off 5 bases at V and 9 bases at J, with 14 bases between the two ends. There are 13 residues in the CDR3. Germline CDR1 KGHSH, CDR2 LQKENI. This chain's CDR3 is CASSRGEGLEQFF. The CDR3 nucleotides read TGTGCCAGCTCAAGGGGAGAGGGTCTTGAGCAGTTCTTC.